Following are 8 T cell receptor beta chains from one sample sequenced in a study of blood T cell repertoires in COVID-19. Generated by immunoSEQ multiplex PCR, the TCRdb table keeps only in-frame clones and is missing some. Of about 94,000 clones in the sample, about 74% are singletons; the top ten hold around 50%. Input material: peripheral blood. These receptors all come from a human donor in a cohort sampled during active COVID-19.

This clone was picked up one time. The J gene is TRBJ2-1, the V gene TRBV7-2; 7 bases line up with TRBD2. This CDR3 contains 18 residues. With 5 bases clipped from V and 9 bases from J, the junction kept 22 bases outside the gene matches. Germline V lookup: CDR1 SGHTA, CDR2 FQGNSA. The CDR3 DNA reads TGTGCCAGCAGCCCCCACGTACAGCGGGGAAGGGGAGGGGTTGAGCAGTTCTTC. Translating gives CASSPHVQRGRGGVEQFF.

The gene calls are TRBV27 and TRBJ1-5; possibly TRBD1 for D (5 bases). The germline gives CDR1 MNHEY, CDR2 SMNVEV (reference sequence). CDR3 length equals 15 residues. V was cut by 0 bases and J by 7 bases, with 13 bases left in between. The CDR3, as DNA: TGTGCCAGCAGTTTATCGGGGGGGGTGGGACAGCCCCAGCATTTT. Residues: CASSLSGGVGQPQHF.

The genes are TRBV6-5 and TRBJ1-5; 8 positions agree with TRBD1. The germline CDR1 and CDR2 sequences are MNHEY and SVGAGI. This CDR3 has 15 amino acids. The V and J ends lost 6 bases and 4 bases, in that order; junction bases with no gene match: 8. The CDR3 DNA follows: TGTGCCAGCAGCACCCGGGACAGGCCGAATCAGCCCCAGCATTTT. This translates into CASSTRDRPNQPQHF.

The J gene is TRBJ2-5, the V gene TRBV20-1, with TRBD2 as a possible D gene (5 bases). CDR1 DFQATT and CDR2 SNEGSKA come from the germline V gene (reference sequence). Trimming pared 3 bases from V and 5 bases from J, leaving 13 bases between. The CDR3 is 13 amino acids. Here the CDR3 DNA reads TGCAGTGCTAGTCGGACTGTTGGGGAGACCCAGTACTTC. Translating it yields CSASRTVGETQYF.

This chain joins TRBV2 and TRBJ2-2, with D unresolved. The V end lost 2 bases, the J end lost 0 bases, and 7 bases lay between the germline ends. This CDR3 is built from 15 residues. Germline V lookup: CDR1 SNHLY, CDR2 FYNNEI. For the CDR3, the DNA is TGTGCCAGCAGTGAAAGCCTAGCGAACACCGGGGAGCTGTTTTTT. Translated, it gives CASSESLANTGELFF.

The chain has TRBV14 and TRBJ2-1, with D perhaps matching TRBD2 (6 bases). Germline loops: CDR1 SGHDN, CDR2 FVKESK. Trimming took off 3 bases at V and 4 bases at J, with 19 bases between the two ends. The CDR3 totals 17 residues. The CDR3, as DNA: TGTGCCAGCAGCCAGCTCCGCGGGGTAGGCGTATACAATGAGCAGTTCTTC. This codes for CASSQLRGVGVYNEQFF.

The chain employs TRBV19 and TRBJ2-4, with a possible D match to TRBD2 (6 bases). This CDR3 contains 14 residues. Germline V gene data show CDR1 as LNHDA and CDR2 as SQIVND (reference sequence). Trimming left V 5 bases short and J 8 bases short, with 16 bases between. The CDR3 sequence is CASSPGTGGDIQYF. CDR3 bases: TGTGCCAGTAGTCCTGGGACTGGCGGGGACATTCAGTACTTC.

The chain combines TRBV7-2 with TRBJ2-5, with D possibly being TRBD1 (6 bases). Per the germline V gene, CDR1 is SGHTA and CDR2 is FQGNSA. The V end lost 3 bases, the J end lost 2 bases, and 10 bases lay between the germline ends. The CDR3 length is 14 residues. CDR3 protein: CASSFFGTQETQYF. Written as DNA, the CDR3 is TGTGCCAGCAGCTTTTTCGGGACACAAGAGACCCAGTACTTC.